These T cell receptor beta chains were read from a single sample in a study of T-cell reconstitution after alpha-beta-depleted transplantation in children. MiXCR, applied by TCRdb to the PCR reads, yields one record per CDR3 protein. The sample holds approximately 420,000 distinct CDR3 sequences; around 9.9% are singletons and the top ten take about 5%. The sequencing here drew on PBMCs from the stem cell graft donor, taken from the stem cell graft. The source is a human donor who donated a stem cell graft to a child with acute myeloid leukemia. Both conserved end residues are part of each CDR3. The D gene is left open where the match is weak. Clone size is stated in some rows and not others, as once, few, many or a class when expanded.

CDR3nt,CDR3aa,d_gene,j_gene,abundance,v_gene
TGTGCCAGCAGCTTAAGGGCGGGACTAGTAACTGGGGCCAACGTCCTGACTTTC,CASSLRAGLVTGANVLTF,TRBD2,TRBJ2-6,few,TRBV11-2
TGTGCCAGCAGCGTAGCTTTGGAGGGGTTGCACTACACCTTC,CASSVALEGLHYTF,NA,TRBJ1-2,few,TRBV9
TGTGCCAGCAGCTTGCCCCCGGGACAGGGGTACTATGGCTACACCTTC,CASSLPPGQGYYGYTF,TRBD1,TRBJ1-2,NA,TRBV5-6
TGTGCCAGCAGCTTTACTAGCGGGGGTGAGCAGTTCTTC,CASSFTSGGEQFF,TRBD2,TRBJ2-1,many,TRBV7-2
TGTGCCAGCGATTGGACTAGCGGGAGTTCCTACAATGAGCAGTTCTTC,CASDWTSGSSYNEQFF,TRBD2,TRBJ2-1,once,TRBV6-2/TRBV6-3
TGCGCCAGCAGCCCCCTGAGGGACAGGGCTTTCGCAGATACGCAGTATTTT,CASSPLRDRAFADTQYF,TRBD1,TRBJ2-3,NA,TRBV5-1
TGTGCCAGCAGCTCTCTAGCGGATACGCAGTATTTT,CASSSLADTQYF,NA,TRBJ2-3,NA,TRBV11-2
TGCGCCAGCAGCGGAGGCTTTTACGAGCAGTACTTC,CASSGGFYEQYF,NA,TRBJ2-7,many,TRBV5-1
TGTGCCAGCAGCCTAACTAGCGGGCCCATTTCCTACGAGCAGTACTTC,CASSLTSGPISYEQYF,TRBD2,TRBJ2-7,few,TRBV7-2
TGTGCCAGCAGCTTACAGGGCACTGGCACAGATACGCAGTATTTT,CASSLQGTGTDTQYF,NA,TRBJ2-3,many,TRBV7-3
TGTGCCAGCAGCCAAGGAGGAGCGGGAGGGAGGGAGCAGTACTTC,CASSQGGAGGREQYF,TRBD2,TRBJ2-7,few,TRBV4-2
TGTGCCAGCAGCGTCGGGGGGGGGTACTACAATGAGCAGTTCTTC,CASSVGGGYYNEQFF,TRBD2,TRBJ2-1,few,TRBV5-6
TGCGCCAGCAGCCAGGGACAGGGGGCCGTCCGGAACACCGGGGAGCTGTTTTTT,CASSQGQGAVRNTGELFF,TRBD1,TRBJ2-2,NA,TRBV5-1
TGCAGCGTTCACGATAGCGGGGCGGGGAACATTCAGTACTTC,CSVHDSGAGNIQYF,TRBD2,TRBJ2-4,few,TRBV29-1
TGTGCCAGCAGTTTAGTTCAGGGTGGGGGGATTAATGAGCAGTTCTTC,CASSLVQGGGINEQFF,NA,TRBJ2-1,NA,TRBV12-3/TRBV12-4
TGCAGCGTTGAAGAATCGGTGGATACGCAGTATTTT,CSVEESVDTQYF,NA,TRBJ2-3,many,TRBV29-1
TGCAGTGCTAGTTCCGGAGGCAGGGCTAACTATGGCTACACCTTC,CSASSGGRANYGYTF,NA,TRBJ1-2,few,TRBV20-1
TGTGCCAGCAGTTTAGAAGGGTTGGAGTTACGGGAGCAGTACTTC,CASSLEGLELREQYF,NA,TRBJ2-7,few,TRBV27
TGCGCCAGTTCAGCGGGGACGGCTACATGGGAGCAGTTCTTC,CASSAGTATWEQFF,TRBD2,TRBJ2-1,NA,TRBV5-1
TGTGCCAGCAGCGTAGGAGCGGGAATGGATACGCAGTATTTT,CASSVGAGMDTQYF,TRBD2,TRBJ2-3,few,TRBV9
TGTGCCATCAGTGTTCGGACAGACTACGAGCAGTACTTC,CAISVRTDYEQYF,NA,TRBJ2-7,NA,TRBV10-3
TGTGCCAGCAGCCACCCCCCGGACGACAATGAGCAGTTCTTC,CASSHPPDDNEQFF,NA,TRBJ2-1,few,TRBV7-9
TGCAGTGCTAATCAGAGATACAATGAGCAGTTCTTC,CSANQRYNEQFF,NA,TRBJ2-1,NA,TRBV20-1
TGTGCCAGCAGTGAAAAGCGGTCAACAACTAATGAAAAACTGTTTTTT,CASSEKRSTTNEKLFF,NA,TRBJ1-4,NA,TRBV25-1
TGTGCCAGCAGTTTTGCTGGGACAGGGGGAGCGGGGGTGAGCTCCTACGAGCAGTACTTC,CASSFAGTGGAGVSSYEQYF,TRBD1,TRBJ2-7,few,TRBV27
TGTGCCAGCAGCCTAGGGCCGGGAGGGCCCAGAAATGAGCAGTTCTTC,CASSLGPGGPRNEQFF,TRBD2,TRBJ2-1,few,TRBV7-3
TGTGCCAGCAGGCCAGCGGGACTACCAGAGCAGTTCTTC,CASRPAGLPEQFF,TRBD2,TRBJ2-1,many,TRBV7-2
TGCAGTGCTGACAAGGGGGCGAGGTACAATGAGCAGTTCTTC,CSADKGARYNEQFF,TRBD1,TRBJ2-1,few,TRBV20-1
TGCGCCAGCAGCACAGGGCCAGAAGGTAACACTGAAGCTTTCTTC,CASSTGPEGNTEAFF,NA,TRBJ1-1,NA,TRBV5-1
TGTGCCAGCAGCCTACAGACTAGCGGGGTAACTGAGCAGTTCTTC,CASSLQTSGVTEQFF,TRBD2,TRBJ2-1,many,TRBV6-1
TGTGCCAGCAGTGAAGGCCGGACAGCAATCACCTACAATGAGCAGTTCTTC,CASSEGRTAITYNEQFF,NA,TRBJ2-1,few,TRBV2
TGTGCCAGCACCATCTGGACAGGGTTGAACACTGAAGCTTTCTTT,CASTIWTGLNTEAFF,TRBD1,TRBJ1-1,few,TRBV5-6
TGTGCCAGCTCACCTGCGACTAGTTTCGATACGCAGTATTTT,CASSPATSFDTQYF,NA,TRBJ2-3,few,TRBV18
TGCGCCAGCAGTGAGCCGGGACAGGGGGAGCAGTACTTC,CASSEPGQGEQYF,TRBD1,TRBJ2-7,few,TRBV10-2
TGCGCCAGCAGCCAATGGTCGAATAGTGGGGAGCAGTACTTC,CASSQWSNSGEQYF,NA,TRBJ2-7,few,TRBV4-1
TGCGCCAGCAGCGCACTTCCGGGACGGCGGAACACTGAAGCTTTCTTT,CASSALPGRRNTEAFF,NA,TRBJ1-1,NA,TRBV5-1
TGCGCCAGCAGCGCTGGTGGCGGGATGGGCACAGATACGCAGTATTTT,CASSAGGGMGTDTQYF,NA,TRBJ2-3,many,TRBV5-1
TGTGCCAGCAGCCAGGGGAGGCGGTCTGGGAGTTCACCCCTCCACTTT,CASSQGRRSGSSPLHF,NA,TRBJ1-6,few,TRBV3-1
TGTGCCAGCAGCCCCCCCGGGAGAACTTTTGAAGCTTTCTTT,CASSPPGRTFEAFF,NA,TRBJ1-1,NA,TRBV28
TGTGCCAGCAGTGAGGGACTAGCAGTGCTGTTTTTT,CASSEGLAVLFF,TRBD2,TRBJ2-2,NA,TRBV25-1
TGTGCCAGCAGCTACCTGACTAGAAGTAAGGATGAGCAGTTCTTC,CASSYLTRSKDEQFF,NA,TRBJ2-1,NA,TRBV7-2
TGCAGCGTTCAGGGAGCAGAGACCCAGTACTTC,CSVQGAETQYF,NA,TRBJ2-5,NA,TRBV29-1
TGTGCCAGCAGCTTAACCCGGCCAGGACTAGCGGGAGGGCCGATAACCGGGGAGCTGTTTTTT,CASSLTRPGLAGGPITGELFF,TRBD2,TRBJ2-2,many,TRBV11-1
TGTGCCAGCAGCCAAGTCGAGGGGGGCGCGGAGAATGGCTACACCTTC,CASSQVEGGAENGYTF,NA,TRBJ1-2,NA,TRBV4-2
TGCAGTGCTAGAGTAATAGCGGGAGGGCCGTACAATGAGCAGTTCTTC,CSARVIAGGPYNEQFF,TRBD2,TRBJ2-1,many,TRBV20-1
TGCAGTGCTAATTTCGCAACCTCCTACAATGAGCAGTTCTTC,CSANFATSYNEQFF,NA,TRBJ2-1,NA,TRBV20-1
TGTGCCAGCAGTCTAGACATTGTGCAAGAGACCCAGTACTTC,CASSLDIVQETQYF,NA,TRBJ2-5,few,TRBV12-3/TRBV12-4
TGCAGTGCAGAGGGAAGCTTGGCGGCCCAACAGGAGACCCAGTACTTC,CSAEGSLAAQQETQYF,NA,TRBJ2-5,few,TRBV20-1